This T cell receptor beta chain is drawn from a study of cytomegalovirus exposure and HLA in healthy donors. Study-wide results and limits: The records held CMV serostatus as the only immune exposure information. TCR beta chain V- and J-gene trimming was linked, in a later analysis, to a missense variant in DCLRE1C. For presence/absence analyses, sequencing depth was assumed to be roughly uniform across donors.

The length of the CDR3 is 12 residues. Germline V CDR1 and CDR2: SGHDT, YYEEEE. Primers: 60 Vbeta forward and 13 Jbeta reverse. TCRdb keeps only in-frame clones here, not all; method: immunoSEQ multiplex PCR. Found here are about 85,000 clones, about 80% of them singletons; the top ten hold over 20%. Concerning this clone: Its antigen is undetermined. One end of the junction varies from germline; a read error may be responsible.

Input material: PBMCs. The clonotype originates from a woman aged 50 to 60 in good health and CMV-seropositive. This chain connects TRBV5-6 to TRBJ2-7; a weak D match, TRBD1 (5 bases). Here the CDR3 reads CASSLQDYEQCF. CDR3 nucleotides: TGTGCCAGCAGCTTACAGGATTACGAGCAGTGCTTC.